These T cell receptor beta chains were read from a single sample in a study of response to subunit inactivated influenza vaccine. MiXCR was run by TCRdb on the RT-PCR reads, yielding one entry per CDR3 protein. The sample yields 600,000 to 700,000 distinct CDR3 sequences, around 15% seen once. Source: PBMCs from blood, taken 14 to 15 days before vaccination. The receptor source for this set is a middle-aged man who received an inactivated influenza vaccine. CDR3s include the opening cysteine and the closing phenylalanine or tryptophan. The D gene is left open where the match is weak. Expanded clones get a size class; other rows say once, few or many, or leave the size out.

clone_size j_call d_call cdr3_length v_call cdr3_nt cdr3_aa
few TRBJ2-5 TRBD2 16 TRBV15 TGTGCCACCAGCAGAGGAAGCGGGAGGGCTCAAGAGACCCAGTACTTC CATSRGSGRAQETQYF
- TRBJ1-1 - 14 TRBV6-1 TGTGCCAGCAGCACGGACAGAATAAACACTGAAGCTTTCTTT CASSTDRINTEAFF
few TRBJ1-2 TRBD1 20 TRBV11-2 TGTGCCAGCAGCTTTTCTTTTAATAGGGCAGGGGGCCAAGTCAACTATGGCTACACCTTC CASSFSFNRAGGQVNYGYTF
- TRBJ2-5 - 14 TRBV20-1 TGCAGTGCCAGTCGGGGGCCCAAGCAAGAGACCCAGTACTTC CSASRGPKQETQYF
- TRBJ2-7 - 13 TRBV30 TGTGCCTGGTTTGGGGGTTCAAGATACGAGCAGTACTTC CAWFGGSRYEQYF
few TRBJ2-1 TRBD2 14 TRBV5-1 TGCGCCAGCAGCGTTACTAGCGGGACGAATGAGCAGTTCTTC CASSVTSGTNEQFF
- TRBJ2-7 TRBD2 13 TRBV7-2 TGTGCCACCAGCTTAGGTCTAGGGCGGGAGCGGTACTTC CATSLGLGRERYF
many TRBJ1-1 TRBD1 13 TRBV12-3/TRBV12-4 TGTGCCAGCAGTCCCAGGGGGGGAGGAGGAGCTTTCTTT CASSPRGGGGAFF
- TRBJ2-7 TRBD2 14 TRBV20-1 TGCAGTGCTAGTATAGCGGGAGGCCCCTACGAGCAGTACTTC CSASIAGGPYEQYF
- TRBJ1-5 - 16 TRBV12-3/TRBV12-4 TGTGCCAGCAGTTTAGTTGGAGGAGGGGAAAATCAGCCCCAGCATTTT CASSLVGGGENQPQHF
many TRBJ1-5 TRBD1 13 TRBV6-1 TGTGCCAGCAGTGCACAGGGGTACCAGCCCCAGCATTTT CASSAQGYQPQHF
- TRBJ1-2 - 18 TRBV5-5 TGTGCCAGCAGCTCCATAACCGCCTGGGGGCCCAGTCATGGTGGCTACACCTTC CASSSITAWGPSHGGYTF
few TRBJ2-7 TRBD2 17 TRBV4-3 TGCGCCAGCAGCCAAGATCCCTCCCTAGCGGGACCTCTGGAGCAGTACTTC CASSQDPSLAGPLEQYF
few TRBJ2-7 TRBD2 13 TRBV7-8 TGTGCCACCCAACCACGGGGGGTCTACGAGCAGTACTTC CATQPRGVYEQYF
- TRBJ2-3 - 14 TRBV29-1 TGCAGCGTGAACTCGGCGAGTCGCACACATACGCAGTATTTT CSVNSASRTHTQYF
few TRBJ2-1 TRBD2 17 TRBV7-6 TGTGCCAGCAGCGTAGGGACTAGCGGGGGGGCGTACAATGAGCAGTTCTTC CASSVGTSGGAYNEQFF
few TRBJ2-7 - 14 TRBV5-1 TGCGCCAGCAGCTTGGGGGCTAGCGACTACGAGCAGTACTTC CASSLGASDYEQYF
many TRBJ2-1 - 14 TRBV5-1 TGCGCCAGCAGCTTGGGAACCATTTCACATGAGCAGTTCTTC CASSLGTISHEQFF
- TRBJ2-7 - 17 TRBV4-2 TGTGCCAGCAGCCAAGAAGAGAGTAGGGTTGGCTCCTACGAGCAGTACTTC CASSQEESRVGSYEQYF
few TRBJ1-2 - 16 TRBV5-6 TGTGCCAGCAGCCTCACCTTAACCCAGGGGTACTATGGCTACACCTTC CASSLTLTQGYYGYTF
- TRBJ2-5 - 16 TRBV5-1 TGCGCCAGCAGCTTGGGTCGGACAGCGAACCAAGAGACCCAGTACTTC CASSLGRTANQETQYF
- TRBJ2-2 - 14 TRBV5-5 TGTGCCAGCACCCCCTTAACTAGGACCGGGGAGCTGTTTTTT CASTPLTRTGELFF
- TRBJ1-1 TRBD1 16 TRBV14 TGTGCCAGCAGCCAAGATCTTGGACAGGGCAACACTGAAGCTTTCTTT CASSQDLGQGNTEAFF
few TRBJ2-1 TRBD2 16 TRBV7-9 TGTGCCAGCAGCTTAGGGGGATTCCTAGCGGACAATGAGCAGTTCTTC CASSLGGFLADNEQFF
- TRBJ1-6 - 13 TRBV6-2/TRBV6-3 TGTGCCACAACACAGGGATGGAATTCACACCTCCACTTT CATTQGWNSHLHF
few TRBJ2-1 TRBD1 15 TRBV27 TGTGCCAGCAGCCCAGCCGGGACAGGGTTGTTCGCCTGGTTCTTC CASSPAGTGLFAWFF
many TRBJ1-4 - 15 TRBV4-3 TGCGCCAGCAGCCAAGGATTTGGTCCTAATGAAAAACTGTTTTTT CASSQGFGPNEKLFF